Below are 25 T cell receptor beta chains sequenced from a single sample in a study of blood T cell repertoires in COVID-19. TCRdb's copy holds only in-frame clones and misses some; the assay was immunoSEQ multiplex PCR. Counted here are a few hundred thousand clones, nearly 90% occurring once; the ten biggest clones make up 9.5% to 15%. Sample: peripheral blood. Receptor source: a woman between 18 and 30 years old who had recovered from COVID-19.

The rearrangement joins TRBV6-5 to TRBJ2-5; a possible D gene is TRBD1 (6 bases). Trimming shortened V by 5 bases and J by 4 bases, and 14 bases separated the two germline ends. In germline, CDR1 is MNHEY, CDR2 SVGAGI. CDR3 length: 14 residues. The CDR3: CASSPRQGLETQYF. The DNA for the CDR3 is TGTGCCAGCAGTCCCCGGCAGGGGTTAGAGACCCAGTACTTC.

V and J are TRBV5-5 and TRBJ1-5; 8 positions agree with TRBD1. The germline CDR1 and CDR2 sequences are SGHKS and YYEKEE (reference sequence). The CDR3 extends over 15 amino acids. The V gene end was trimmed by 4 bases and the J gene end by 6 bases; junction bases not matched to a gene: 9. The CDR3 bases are TGTGCCAGCAGCCTCCGACAGGGGAGGGGTCAGCCCCAGCATTTT. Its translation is CASSLRQGRGQPQHF.

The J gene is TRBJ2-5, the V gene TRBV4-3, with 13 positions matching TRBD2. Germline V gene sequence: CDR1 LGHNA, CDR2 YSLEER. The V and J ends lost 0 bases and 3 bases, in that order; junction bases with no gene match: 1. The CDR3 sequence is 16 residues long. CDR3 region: CASSQDGLAGEETQYF. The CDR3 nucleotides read TGCGCCAGCAGCCAAGATGGACTAGCGGGAGAAGAGACCCAGTACTTC.

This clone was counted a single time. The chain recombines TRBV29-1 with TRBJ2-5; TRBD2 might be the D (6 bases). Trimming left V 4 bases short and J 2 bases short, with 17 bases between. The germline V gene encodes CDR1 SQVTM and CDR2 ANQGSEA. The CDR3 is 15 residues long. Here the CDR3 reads CSVVLRGRWQETQYF. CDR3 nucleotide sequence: TGCAGCGTTGTTTTACGGGGGAGATGGCAAGAGACCCAGTACTTC.

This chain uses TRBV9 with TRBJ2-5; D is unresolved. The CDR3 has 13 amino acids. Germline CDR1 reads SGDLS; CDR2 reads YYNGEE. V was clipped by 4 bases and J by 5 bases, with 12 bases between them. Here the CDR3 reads CASSSSGDETQYF. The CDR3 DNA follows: TGTGCCAGCAGCTCATCTGGAGATGAGACCCAGTACTTC.

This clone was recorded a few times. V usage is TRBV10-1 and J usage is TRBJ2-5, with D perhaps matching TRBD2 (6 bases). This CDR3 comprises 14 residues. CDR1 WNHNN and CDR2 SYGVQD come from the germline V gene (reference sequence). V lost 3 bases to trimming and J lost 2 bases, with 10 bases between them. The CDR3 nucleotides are TGCGCCAGCAGTGATGGAGGGGCTCAAGAGACCCAGTACTTC. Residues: CASSDGGAQETQYF.

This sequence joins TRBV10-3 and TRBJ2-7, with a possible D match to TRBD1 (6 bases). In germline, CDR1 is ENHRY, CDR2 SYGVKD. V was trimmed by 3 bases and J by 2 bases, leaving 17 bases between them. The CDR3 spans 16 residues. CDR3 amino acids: CAISDPVRGHPYEQYF. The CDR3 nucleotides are TGTGCCATCAGTGATCCAGTCAGGGGCCATCCCTACGAGCAGTACTTC.

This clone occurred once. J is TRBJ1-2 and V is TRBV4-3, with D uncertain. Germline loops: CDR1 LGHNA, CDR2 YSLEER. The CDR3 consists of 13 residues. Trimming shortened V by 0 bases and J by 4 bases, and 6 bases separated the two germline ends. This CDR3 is CASSQEGSYGYTF. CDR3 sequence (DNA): TGCGCCAGCAGCCAAGAAGGGAGCTATGGCTACACCTTC.

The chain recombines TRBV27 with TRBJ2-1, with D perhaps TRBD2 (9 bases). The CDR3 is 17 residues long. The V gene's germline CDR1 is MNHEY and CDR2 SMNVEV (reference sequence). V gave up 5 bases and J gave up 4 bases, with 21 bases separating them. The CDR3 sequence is CASSVSRGLAGYNEQFF. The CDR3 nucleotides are TGTGCCAGCAGTGTAAGCAGGGGGCTAGCGGGATACAATGAGCAGTTCTTC.

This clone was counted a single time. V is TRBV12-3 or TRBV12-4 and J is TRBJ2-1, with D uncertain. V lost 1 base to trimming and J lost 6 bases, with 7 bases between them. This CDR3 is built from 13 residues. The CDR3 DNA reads TGTGCCAGCAGTTTAGGGCTCCCCAATGAGCAGTTCTTC. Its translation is CASSLGLPNEQFF.

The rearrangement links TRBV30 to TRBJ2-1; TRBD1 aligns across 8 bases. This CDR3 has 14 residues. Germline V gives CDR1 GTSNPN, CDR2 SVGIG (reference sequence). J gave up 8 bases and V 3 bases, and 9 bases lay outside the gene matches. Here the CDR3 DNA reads TGTGCCTGGAGCACGGGACAGGCTGGCGATGAGCAGTTCTTC. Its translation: CAWSTGQAGDEQFF.

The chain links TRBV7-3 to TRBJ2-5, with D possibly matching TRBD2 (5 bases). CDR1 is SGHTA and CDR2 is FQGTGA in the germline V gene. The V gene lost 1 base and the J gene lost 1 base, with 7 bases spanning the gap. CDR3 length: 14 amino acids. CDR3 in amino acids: CASSLKAGQETQYF. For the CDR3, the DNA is TGTGCCAGCAGCTTAAAGGCGGGCCAAGAGACCCAGTACTTC.

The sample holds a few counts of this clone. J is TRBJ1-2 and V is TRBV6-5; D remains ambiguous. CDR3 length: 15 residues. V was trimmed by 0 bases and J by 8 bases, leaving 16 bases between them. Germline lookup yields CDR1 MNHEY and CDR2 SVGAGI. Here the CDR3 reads CASSYSNRSPEGYTF. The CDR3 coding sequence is TGTGCCAGCAGTTACTCGAACCGGTCCCCCGAAGGCTACACCTTC.

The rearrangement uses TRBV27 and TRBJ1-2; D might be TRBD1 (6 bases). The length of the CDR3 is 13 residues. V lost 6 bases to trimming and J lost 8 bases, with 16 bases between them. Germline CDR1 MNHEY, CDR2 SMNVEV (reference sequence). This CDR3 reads CASRRQEMGGYTF. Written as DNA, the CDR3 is TGTGCCAGCAGAAGACAGGAGATGGGGGGCTACACCTTC.

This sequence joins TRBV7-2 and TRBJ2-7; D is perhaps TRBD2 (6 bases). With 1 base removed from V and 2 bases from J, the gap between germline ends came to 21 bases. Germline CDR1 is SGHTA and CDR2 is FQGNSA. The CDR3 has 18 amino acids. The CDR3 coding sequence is TGTGCCAGCAGCTTAGATATAAGCCTACCTAGCGTACCCTACGAGCAGTACTTC. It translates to CASSLDISLPSVPYEQYF.

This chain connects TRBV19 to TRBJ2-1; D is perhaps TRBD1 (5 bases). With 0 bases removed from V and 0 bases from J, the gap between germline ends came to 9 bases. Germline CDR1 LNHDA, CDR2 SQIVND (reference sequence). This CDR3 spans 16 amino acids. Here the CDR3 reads CASSIDQDSSYNEQFF. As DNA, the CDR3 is TGTGCCAGTAGTATAGATCAAGACAGCTCCTACAATGAGCAGTTCTTC.

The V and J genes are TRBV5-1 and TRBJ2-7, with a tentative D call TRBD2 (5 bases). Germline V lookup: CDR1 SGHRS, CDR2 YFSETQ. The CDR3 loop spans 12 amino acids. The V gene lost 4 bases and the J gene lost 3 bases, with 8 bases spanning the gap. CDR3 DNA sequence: TGCGCCAGCAGCCCCGCGGGCTACGAGCAGTACTTC. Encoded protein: CASSPAGYEQYF.

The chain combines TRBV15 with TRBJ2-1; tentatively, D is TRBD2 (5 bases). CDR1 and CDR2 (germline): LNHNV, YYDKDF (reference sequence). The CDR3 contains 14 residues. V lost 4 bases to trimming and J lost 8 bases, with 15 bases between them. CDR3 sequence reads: CATSNLNSVDEQFF. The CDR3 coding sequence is TGTGCCACCAGCAACTTGAATAGCGTCGATGAGCAGTTCTTC.

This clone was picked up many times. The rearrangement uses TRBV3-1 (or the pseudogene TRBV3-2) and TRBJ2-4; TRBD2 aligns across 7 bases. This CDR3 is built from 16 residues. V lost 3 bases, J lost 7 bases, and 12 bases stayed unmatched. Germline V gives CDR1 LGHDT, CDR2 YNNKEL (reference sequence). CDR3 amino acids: CASSQGSSGVGNIQYF. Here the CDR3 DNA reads TGTGCCAGCAGCCAGGGGTCTAGCGGAGTCGGGAACATTCAGTACTTC.

CDR3 region: CASSWGLASYEQYF. For the CDR3, the DNA is TGTGCCAGCAGCTGGGGACTAGCGTCCTACGAGCAGTACTTC. This sequence joins TRBV5-5 and TRBJ2-7, with 10 bases fitting TRBD2. Germline assignment: CDR1 SGHKS and CDR2 YYEKEE (reference sequence). CDR3 size: 14 residues. The V segment lost 3 bases and the J segment 1 base; nucleotides outside the gene matches: 1.

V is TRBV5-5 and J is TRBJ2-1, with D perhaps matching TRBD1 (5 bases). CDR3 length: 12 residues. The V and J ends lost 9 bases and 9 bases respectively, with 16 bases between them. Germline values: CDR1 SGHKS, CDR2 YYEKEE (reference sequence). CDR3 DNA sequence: TGTGCCACCTCTGTTGTGGGGCCTGAGCAGTTCTTC. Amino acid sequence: CATSVVGPEQFF.

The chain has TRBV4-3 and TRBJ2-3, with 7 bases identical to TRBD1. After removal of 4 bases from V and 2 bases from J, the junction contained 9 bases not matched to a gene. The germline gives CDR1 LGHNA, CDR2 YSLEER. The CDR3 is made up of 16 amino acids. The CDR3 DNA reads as TGCGCCAGCAGCCGAGACGGGACAGAGGACACAGATACGCAGTATTTT. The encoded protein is CASSRDGTEDTDTQYF.

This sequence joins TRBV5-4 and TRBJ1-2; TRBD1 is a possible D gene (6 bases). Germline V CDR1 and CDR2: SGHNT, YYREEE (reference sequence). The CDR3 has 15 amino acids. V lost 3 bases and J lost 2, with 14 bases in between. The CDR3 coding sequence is TGTGCCAGCAGCTCGCAGACAGGCTCAAACTATGGCTACACCTTC. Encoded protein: CASSSQTGSNYGYTF.

The CDR3 DNA reads TGCGCCAGCAGTCACTCCCGGGACAGCCCGAATCAGCCCCAGCATTTT. It is translated as CASSHSRDSPNQPQHF. J is TRBJ1-5 and V is TRBV23-1; 7 positions agree with TRBD1. TRBV23-1 is placed among ORFs of uncertain function. The V and J ends lost 3 bases and 4 bases, in that order; junction bases with no gene match: 9. The CDR3 length is 16 residues.

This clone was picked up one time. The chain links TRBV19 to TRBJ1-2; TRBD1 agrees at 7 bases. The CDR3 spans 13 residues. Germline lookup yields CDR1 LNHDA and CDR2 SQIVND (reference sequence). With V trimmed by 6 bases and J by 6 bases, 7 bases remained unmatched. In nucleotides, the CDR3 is TGTGCCAGTAGCCTAATCGGACAGGATGGCTACACCTTC. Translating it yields CASSLIGQDGYTF.